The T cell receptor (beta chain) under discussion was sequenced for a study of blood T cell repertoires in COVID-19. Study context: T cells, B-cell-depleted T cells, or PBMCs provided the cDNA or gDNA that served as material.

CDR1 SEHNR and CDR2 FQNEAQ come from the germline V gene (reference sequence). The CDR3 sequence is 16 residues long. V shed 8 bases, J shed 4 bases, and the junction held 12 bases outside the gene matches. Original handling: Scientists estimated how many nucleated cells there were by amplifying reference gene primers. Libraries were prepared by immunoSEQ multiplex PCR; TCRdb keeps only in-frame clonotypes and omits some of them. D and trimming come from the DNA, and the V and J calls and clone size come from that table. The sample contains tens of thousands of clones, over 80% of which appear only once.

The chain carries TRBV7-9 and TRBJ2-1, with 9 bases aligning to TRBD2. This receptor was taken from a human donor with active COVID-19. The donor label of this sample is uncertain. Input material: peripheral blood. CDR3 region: CASGATRLAEYNEQFF. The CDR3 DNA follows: TGTGCCAGCGGAGCGACCAGACTAGCGGAGTACAATGAGCAGTTCTTC.